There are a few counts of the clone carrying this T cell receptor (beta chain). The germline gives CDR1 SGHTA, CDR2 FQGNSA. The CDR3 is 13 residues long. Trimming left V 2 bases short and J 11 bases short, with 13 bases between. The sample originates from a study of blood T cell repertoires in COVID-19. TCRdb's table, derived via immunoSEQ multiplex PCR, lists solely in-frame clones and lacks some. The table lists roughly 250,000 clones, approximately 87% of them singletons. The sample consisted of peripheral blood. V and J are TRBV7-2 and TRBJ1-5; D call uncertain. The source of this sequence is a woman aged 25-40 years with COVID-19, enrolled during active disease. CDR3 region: CASSLTPETAQHF. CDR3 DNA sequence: TGTGCCAGCAGCTTAACCCCTGAAACAGCCCAGCATTTT.